These T cell receptor beta chains were read from a single sample in a study of shared clonotypes between healthy human individuals. Method: immunoSEQ multiplex PCR; TCRdb's copy keeps in-frame clones and lacks some. The table includes over 950,000 clones, roughly 80% detected once. Sequencing used memory CD4+ T cells from PBMCs. The receptors stem from a man aged 18 to 29 in good health. Some clones in this sample may be carry-over from other donors' samples. CDR3s include the opening cysteine and the closing phenylalanine or tryptophan. The D gene is left open where the match is weak. Only part of the rows carry a size: once, few, many, or a class if the clone is expanded.

D gene | clone size | CDR3 length | J gene | V gene | CDR3 protein | CDR3 DNA
NA | NA | 16 | TRBJ2-5 | TRBV11-2 | CASSLTRRLRRETQYF | TGTGCCAGCAGCTTAACAAGGCGCCTGAGGAGGGAAACCCAGTACTTC
TRBD2 | NA | 14 | TRBJ2-3 | TRBV7-2 | CASSPSGSTDTQYF | TGTGCCAGCAGCCCTAGCGGGAGCACAGATACGCAGTATTTT
NA | NA | 17 | TRBJ1-5 | TRBV27 | CASSPGLRGFGGQPQHF | TGTGCCAGCAGTCCAGGGCTTAGGGGTTTTGGAGGTCAGCCCCAGCATTTT
TRBD2 | NA | 18 | TRBJ2-3 | TRBV7-3 | CASSLTPGASGMGNTQYF | TGTGCCAGCAGCTTAACCCCGGGGGCTAGCGGGATGGGGAATACGCAGTATTTT
TRBD2 | NA | 14 | TRBJ2-3 | TRBV5-6 | CASRRLAGADTQYF | TGTGCCAGCAGGAGGCTAGCGGGAGCGGATACGCAGTATTTT
TRBD1 | once | 16 | TRBJ2-2 | TRBV27 | CASSPLDRSLTGELFF | TGTGCCAGCAGTCCCCTGGACAGGTCCCTCACCGGGGAGCTGTTTTTT
NA | NA | 12 | TRBJ2-5 | TRBV25-1 | CASISSGETQYF | TGTGCCAGCATCTCTTCAGGGGAGACCCAGTACTTC
NA | NA | 17 | TRBJ2-3 | TRBV7-3 | CASSLNVGVGMVGTQYF | TGTGCCAGCAGCTTAAACGTTGGGGTTGGGATGGTTGGTACGCAGTATTTT
TRBD2 | NA | 15 | TRBJ2-7 | TRBV10-2 | CASSATSGRAYEQYF | TGCGCCAGCAGTGCGACTAGCGGGAGGGCTTACGAGCAGTACTTC
NA | NA | 14 | TRBJ2-7 | TRBV7-9 | CASSLGGASYEQYF | TGTGCCAGCAGCTTAGGGGGGGCCTCCTACGAGCAGTACTTC
TRBD1 | few | 12 | TRBJ2-2 | TRBV2 | CASSQGAGELFF | TGTGCCAGCAGTCAGGGGGCCGGGGAGCTGTTTTTT
TRBD2 | NA | 16 | TRBJ2-1 | TRBV10-3 | CAISGTSASSYNEQFF | TGTGCCATTTCCGGGACTAGCGCGAGCTCCTACAATGAGCAGTTCTTC
NA | NA | 12 | TRBJ2-3 | TRBV29-1 | CSGDESTDTQYF | TGCAGCGGGGACGAAAGCACAGATACGCAGTATTTT
TRBD1 | NA | 19 | TRBJ2-1 | TRBV11-2 | CASSLTWDLTDRANNEQFF | TGTGCCAGCAGCTTAACTTGGGACTTAACGGACAGGGCGAACAATGAGCAGTTCTTC
TRBD2 | once | 15 | TRBJ2-1 | TRBV28 | CASSFPSGRANEQFF | TGTGCCAGCAGTTTTCCTAGCGGGAGGGCCAATGAGCAGTTCTTC
NA | once | 13 | TRBJ1-2 | TRBV6-5 | CASRSRAPYGYTF | TGTGCCAGCAGGTCCCGCGCTCCATATGGCTACACCTTC
NA | NA | 16 | TRBJ2-3 | TRBV27 | CASSPLTGARTDTQYF | TGTGCCAGCAGTCCCTTGACGGGGGCGCGCACAGATACGCAGTATTTT
NA | NA | 19 | TRBJ1-1 | TRBV19 | CASSISLLVGFRVGTEAFF | TGTGCCAGTAGTATATCGTTGTTGGTAGGGTTCAGGGTGGGAACTGAAGCTTTCTTT
NA | NA | 16 | TRBJ2-2 | TRBV6-5 | CASSYAGQLNTGELFF | TGTGCCAGCAGTTACGCGGGACAGTTGAACACCGGGGAGCTGTTTTTT
TRBD1 | few | 15 | TRBJ2-1 | TRBV7-3 | CASSQGASVFNEQFF | TGTGCCAGCAGCCAGGGGGCTAGCGTTTTCAATGAGCAGTTCTTC
TRBD1 | NA | 15 | TRBJ2-7 | TRBV6-6 | CASSSYGQGANEQYF | TGTGCCAGCAGTTCCTACGGACAGGGGGCAAACGAGCAGTACTTC
NA | once | 14 | TRBJ2-3 | TRBV28 | CASSLEGFTDTQYF | TGTGCCAGCAGTTTAGAGGGGTTCACAGATACGCAGTATTTT
NA | NA | 14 | TRBJ1-1 | TRBV11-2 | CASSPRSLNTEAFF | TGTGCCAGCAGCCCCCGGAGCTTGAACACTGAAGCTTTCTTT
TRBD1 | NA | 14 | TRBJ1-4 | TRBV28 | CASSTPGGNEKLFF | TGTGCCAGCAGTACGCCAGGGGGCAATGAAAAACTGTTTTTT
TRBD1 | NA | 14 | TRBJ1-2 | TRBV6-6 | CASSYPGQGHGYTF | TGTGCCAGCAGTTACCCGGGACAGGGGCATGGCTACACCTTC
NA | few | 16 | TRBJ2-6 | TRBV28 | CASSPTASSGANVLTF | TGTGCCAGCAGCCCCACCGCCTCGTCTGGGGCCAACGTCCTGACTTTC
TRBD2 | NA | 14 | TRBJ2-7 | TRBV7-9 | CASSGTSGSYEQYF | TGTGCCAGCAGCGGGACTAGCGGGAGCTACGAGCAGTACTTC
NA | few | 12 | TRBJ1-2 | TRBV19 | CASSIVEGAYTF | TGTGCCAGTAGTATCGTTGAGGGCGCCTACACCTTC
NA | few | 14 | TRBJ1-4 | TRBV14 | CASSQLGEDEKLFF | TGTGCCAGCAGCCAGCTGGGAGAGGATGAAAAACTGTTTTTT
NA | NA | 13 | TRBJ2-1 | TRBV7-3 | CASSYQRSSEQFF | TGTGCCAGCAGCTATCAACGTTCATCTGAGCAGTTCTTC
NA | NA | 15 | TRBJ2-2 | TRBV2 | CASSGTLQNTGELFF | TGTGCCAGCAGCGGGACCTTACAAAACACCGGGGAGCTGTTTTTT
NA | NA | 15 | TRBJ2-5 | TRBV11-2 | CASSFLGLVRETQYF | TGTGCCAGCAGCTTTTTGGGGTTGGTTCGGGAGACCCAGTACTTC
NA | once | 14 | TRBJ1-2 | TRBV28 | CASSGRQVSGGYTF | TGTGCCAGCAGTGGTAGACAGGTCTCGGGCGGCTACACCTTC
NA | NA | 12 | TRBJ1-1 | TRBV28 | CASLTGGTEAFF | TGTGCCAGCTTAACCGGGGGGACTGAAGCTTTCTTT
TRBD2 | once | 16 | TRBJ2-1 | TRBV11-2 | CASSLSVLAGSNEQFF | TGTGCCAGCAGCTTATCAGTGCTAGCGGGATCCAATGAGCAGTTCTTC
NA | NA | 16 | TRBJ2-5 | TRBV10-1 | CASSRITDGDQETQYF | TGCGCCAGCAGTCGGATAACGGACGGGGACCAAGAGACCCAGTACTTC
NA | NA | 13 | TRBJ2-1 | TRBV7-9 | CASSLQRYNEQFF | TGTGCCAGCAGCTTACAGCGGTACAATGAGCAGTTCTTC
TRBD2 | many | 16 | TRBJ2-2 | TRBV4-2 | CASSPNSGSGTGELFF | TGTGCCAGCAGCCCAAATAGCGGGAGTGGGACCGGGGAGCTGTTTTTT
TRBD2 | NA | 17 | TRBJ2-1 | TRBV7-6 | CASSLVPSGPSYNEQFF | TGTGCCAGCAGCTTAGTTCCTAGCGGGCCCTCCTACAATGAGCAGTTCTTC
TRBD1 | NA | 16 | TRBJ2-7 | TRBV6-5 | CASSYSAGTGEYEQYF | TGTGCCAGCAGTTACTCGGCCGGGACAGGGGAGTACGAGCAGTACTTC
NA | NA | 18 | TRBJ1-2 | TRBV10-3 | CAISESTTGFGLNYGYTF | TGTGCCATCAGTGAGTCGACCACAGGGTTCGGACTAAACTATGGCTACACCTTC
NA | once | 15 | TRBJ2-3 | TRBV5-1 | CASSLDEVSTDTQYF | TGCGCCAGCAGCTTGGATGAGGTCAGCACAGATACGCAGTATTTT
TRBD1 | once | 12 | TRBJ2-7 | TRBV28 | CASSRDRAVQYF | TGTGCCAGCAGTCGGGACAGGGCGGTGCAGTACTTC
NA | NA | 15 | TRBJ2-7 | TRBV7-2 | CASSLAAGISYEQYF | TGTGCCAGCAGCTTAGCGGCGGGGATTTCCTACGAGCAGTACTTC
TRBD1 | NA | 14 | TRBJ1-1 | TRBV5-1 | CASSSDRGRTEAFF | TGCGCCAGCAGCTCTGACAGGGGAAGAACTGAAGCTTTCTTT
NA | NA | 16 | TRBJ2-2 | TRBV7-3 | CASSLIGGNSGGELFF | TGTGCCAGCAGCTTAATTGGCGGGAATTCGGGCGGGGAGCTGTTTTTT
TRBD2 | NA | 14 | TRBJ2-7 | TRBV29-1 | CSVGVSGGAYEQYF | TGCAGCGTTGGGGTGTCGGGGGGAGCCTACGAGCAGTACTTC
NA | few | 15 | TRBJ1-3 | TRBV6-5 | CASSHRASSGNTIYF | TGTGCCAGTTCTCACCGGGCTAGCTCTGGAAACACCATATATTTT
NA | NA | 15 | TRBJ1-2 | TRBV28 | CASSLQRQGSYGYTF | TGTGCCAGCAGTTTACAGCGGCAGGGGAGCTATGGCTACACCTTC
TRBD1 | NA | 14 | TRBJ1-2 | TRBV27 | CASSWGQGRYGYTF | TGTGCCAGCAGTTGGGGACAGGGGAGGTATGGCTACACCTTC
NA | few | 13 | TRBJ2-2 | TRBV6-6 | CASSPAEAGELFF | TGTGCCAGCAGCCCAGCGGAGGCCGGGGAGCTGTTTTTT